This TCR beta chain is from a study of metastatic and nonmetastatic thyroid tumors. About the study: From malignant and benign thyroid patients, repertoires in blood and in tumor or nodule tissue were compared.

Original processing methods: To classify distant metastasis in papillary thyroid cancer, a model was built from CDR3 differences across clinicopathological groups. TCRdb re-analyzed the PCR reads using MiXCR. The V and J calls were determined by TCRdb, not by the authors. The sample holds 15,000 to 17,000 clones, about a quarter seen once. This clone showed up many times. The entire patient cohort was treatment-naive prior to thyroid surgery. This CDR3 region has 14 residues. V lost 5 bases and J lost 3, with 14 bases in between. The germline V gene encodes CDR1 SGDLS and CDR2 YYNGEE. The chain recombines TRBV9 with TRBJ1-2, with D possibly TRBD1 on 6 matching bases. Input material: tumor tissue. The source of this sequence is a female donor with papillary thyroid cancer or a benign thyroid nodule (not recorded which). Some clones in this sample may be carry-over from other donors' samples. CDR3 loop: CASSGGGADYGYTF. The CDR3 DNA reads as TGTGCCAGCAGTGGGGGGGGCGCGGACTATGGCTACACCTTC.